This T cell receptor (beta chain) stems from a study of response to subunit inactivated influenza vaccine. Findings and caveats of the study: It was the authors' suggestion that each seasonal influenza vaccination recruits few new T cells.

TCRdb re-called the RT-PCR reads with MiXCR, one entry per CDR3 protein. The sample records 450,000 to 600,000 distinct CDR3 sequences, roughly 7.9% being singletons. In regard to this clonotype: The target antigen is unknown.

Trimming removed 8 bases from V and 7 bases from J; junction bases left unmatched: 8. This CDR3 spans 13 amino acids. CDR1 and CDR2 from the germline V gene are MGHDK and SYGVNS. The receptor was derived from a man aged 45 to 70 who received an inactivated influenza vaccine. The chain combines TRBV25-1 with TRBJ2-7, with TRBD2 matching 10 bases. The source was PBMCs from blood, collected roughly 24 months after vaccination. CDR3 DNA sequence: TGTGCCAGCCGAGCGGGGGGGCCGAGAGAGCAGTACTTC. Its translation is CASRAGGPREQYF.